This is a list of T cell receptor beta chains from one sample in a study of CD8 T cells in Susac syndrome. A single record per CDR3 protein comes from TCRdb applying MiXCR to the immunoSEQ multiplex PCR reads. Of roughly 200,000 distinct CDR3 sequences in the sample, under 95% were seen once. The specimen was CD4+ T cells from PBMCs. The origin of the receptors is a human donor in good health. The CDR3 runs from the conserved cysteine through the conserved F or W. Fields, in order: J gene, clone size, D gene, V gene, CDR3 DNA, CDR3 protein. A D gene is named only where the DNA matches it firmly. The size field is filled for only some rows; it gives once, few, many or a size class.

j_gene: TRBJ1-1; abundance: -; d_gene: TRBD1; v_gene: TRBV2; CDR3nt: TGTGCCAGCGCCCGTGAGGACAGGGGACTGTTT; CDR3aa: CASAREDRGLF
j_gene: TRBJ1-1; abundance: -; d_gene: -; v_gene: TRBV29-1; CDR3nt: TGCAGCGTTGAAGATCTTGTAACGCGGGCTTTCTTT; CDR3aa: CSVEDLVTRAFF
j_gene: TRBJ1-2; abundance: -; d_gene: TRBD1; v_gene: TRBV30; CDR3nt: TGTGCCTGGTTACGGATGGGACAGGGGATAAACTATGGCTACACCTTC; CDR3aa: CAWLRMGQGINYGYTF
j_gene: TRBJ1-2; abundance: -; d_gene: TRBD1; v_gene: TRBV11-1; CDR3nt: TGTGCCAGCAGCTTAGCCGGACAGGGGGAAAATGGCTACACCTTC; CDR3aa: CASSLAGQGENGYTF
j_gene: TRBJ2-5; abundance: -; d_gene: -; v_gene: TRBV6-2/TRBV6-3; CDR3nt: TGTGCCAGCAGTTACGGAGGGGGGGGCCCTGGGCAAGAGACCCAGTACTTC; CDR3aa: CASSYGGGGPGQETQYF
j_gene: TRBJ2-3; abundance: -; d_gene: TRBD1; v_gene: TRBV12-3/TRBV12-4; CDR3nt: TGTGCCAGCATTCGACAGGGGACTTCAGATACGCAGTATTTT; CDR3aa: CASIRQGTSDTQYF
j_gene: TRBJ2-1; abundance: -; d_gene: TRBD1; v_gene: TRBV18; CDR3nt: TGTGCCAGCTCACCGGACAGGCTTTACAATGAGCAGTTCTTC; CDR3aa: CASSPDRLYNEQFF
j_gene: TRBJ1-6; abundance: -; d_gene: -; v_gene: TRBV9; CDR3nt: TGTGCCAGCAGCGTATTGGAGGAATCACCCCTCCACTTT; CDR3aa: CASSVLEESPLHF
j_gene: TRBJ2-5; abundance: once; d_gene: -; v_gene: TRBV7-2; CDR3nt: TGTGCCAGCAGCTTAATGGGAGACTACCAAGAGACCCAGTACTTC; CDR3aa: CASSLMGDYQETQYF
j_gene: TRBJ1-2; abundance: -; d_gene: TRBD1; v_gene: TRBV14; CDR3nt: TGTGCCAGCAGTCGAACCCTCGGACAGGGTTGGGGAGGCTACACCTTC; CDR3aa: CASSRTLGQGWGGYTF
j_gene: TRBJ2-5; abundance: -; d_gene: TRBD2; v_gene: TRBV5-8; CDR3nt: TGTGCCAGCAGCCTCTGGTGGGGGGGTCACGAGGAGACCCAGTACTTC; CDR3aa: CASSLWWGGHEETQYF
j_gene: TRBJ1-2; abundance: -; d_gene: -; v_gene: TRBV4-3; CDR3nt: TGCGCCAGCAGCCAAGATAACCGGGGGCGCTTGAGGGGCTACACCTTC; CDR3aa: CASSQDNRGRLRGYTF
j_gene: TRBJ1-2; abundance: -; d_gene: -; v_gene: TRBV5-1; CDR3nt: TGCGCCAGCAGCTTGACAGGAGATGCTAACTATGGCTACACCTTC; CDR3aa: CASSLTGDANYGYTF
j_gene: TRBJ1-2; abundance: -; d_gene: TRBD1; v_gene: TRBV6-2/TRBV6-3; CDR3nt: TGTGCCAGCAGTTCAGGGACAGCCGTCGTCGGTGGCTACACCTTC; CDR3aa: CASSSGTAVVGGYTF
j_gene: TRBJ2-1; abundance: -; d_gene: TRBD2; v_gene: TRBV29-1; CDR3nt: TGCAGCGTTGAAGATACCGCGGGGGGGGTATTGAATGAGCAGTTCTTC; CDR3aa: CSVEDTAGGVLNEQFF
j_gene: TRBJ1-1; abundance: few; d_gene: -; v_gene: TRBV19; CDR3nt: TGTGCTAGCAGCCGACAGGTGAACACTGAAGCTTTCTTT; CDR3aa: CASSRQVNTEAFF
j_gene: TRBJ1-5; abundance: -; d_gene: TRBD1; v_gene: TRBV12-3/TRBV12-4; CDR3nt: TGTGCCAGCACCGGGACAGGGGTGTTGCGTCAGCCCCAGCATTTT; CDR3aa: CASTGTGVLRQPQHF
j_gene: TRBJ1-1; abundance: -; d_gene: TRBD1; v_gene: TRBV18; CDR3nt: TGTGCCAGCTCACCATTGGGGACAGGGCTCTTAACCATGAACACTGAAGCTTTCTTT; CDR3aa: CASSPLGTGLLTMNTEAFF
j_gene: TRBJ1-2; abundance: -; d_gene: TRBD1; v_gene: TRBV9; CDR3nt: TGTGCCAGCAGCGCGGGGACAGGGAGGAACGGCTACACCTTC; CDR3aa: CASSAGTGRNGYTF
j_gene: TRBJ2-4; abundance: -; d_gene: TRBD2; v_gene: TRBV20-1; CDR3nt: TGCAGTGCTAGGCACACACGGGAGGAGTACTTC; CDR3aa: CSARHTREEYF
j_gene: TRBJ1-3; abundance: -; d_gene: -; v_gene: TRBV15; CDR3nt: TGTGCCACCAGCGACGACAGCTCTGAAAACACCATATATTTT; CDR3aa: CATSDDSSENTIYF
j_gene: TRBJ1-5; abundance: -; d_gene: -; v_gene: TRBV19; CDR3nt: TGTGCCAGTGAAAGGGGCCCGAATCAGCCCCAGCATTTT; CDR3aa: CASERGPNQPQHF
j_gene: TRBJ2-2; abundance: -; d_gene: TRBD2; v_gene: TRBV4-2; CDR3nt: TGTGCCAGCAGCCAACCTCTAGCGGGGGAAGACACCGGGGAGCTGTTTTTT; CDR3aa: CASSQPLAGEDTGELFF
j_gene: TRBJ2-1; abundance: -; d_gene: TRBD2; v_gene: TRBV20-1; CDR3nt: TGCAGTGCAAGCAAACTAGCGGGGGCTCACAATGAGCAGTTCTTC; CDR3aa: CSASKLAGAHNEQFF
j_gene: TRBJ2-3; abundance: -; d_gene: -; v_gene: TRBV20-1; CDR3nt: TGCAGTGCTAACGGTGTGGATACGCAGTATTTT; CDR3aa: CSANGVDTQYF
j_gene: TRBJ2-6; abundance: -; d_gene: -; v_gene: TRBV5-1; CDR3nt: TGCGCCAGCAGCTCTGCCCCTGGGGCCAACGTCCTGACTTTC; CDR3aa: CASSSAPGANVLTF
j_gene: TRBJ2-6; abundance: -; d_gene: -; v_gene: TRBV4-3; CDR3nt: TGCGCCAGCAGCCAAGATTCATCGATCTCTGGGGCCAACGTCCTGACTTTC; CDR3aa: CASSQDSSISGANVLTF
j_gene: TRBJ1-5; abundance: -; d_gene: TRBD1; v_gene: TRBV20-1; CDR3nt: TGCAGTGCTAGAGGACAGGGGAATCAGCCCCAGCATTTT; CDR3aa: CSARGQGNQPQHF
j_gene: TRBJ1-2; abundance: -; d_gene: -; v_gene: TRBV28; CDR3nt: TGTGCCAGCAGTGGGATTAACTATGGCTACACCTTC; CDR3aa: CASSGINYGYTF
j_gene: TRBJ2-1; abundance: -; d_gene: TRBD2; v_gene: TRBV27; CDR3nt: TGTGCCAGCAGTTTTCTCTCGACTAGCGGGGGGCGAGGGAGGGATGAGCAGTTCTTC; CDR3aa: CASSFLSTSGGRGRDEQFF
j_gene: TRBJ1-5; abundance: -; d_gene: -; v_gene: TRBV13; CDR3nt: TGTGCCAGCACCCGTTTCGGCGGCAGTAGCAATCAGCCCCAGCATTTT; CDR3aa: CASTRFGGSSNQPQHF
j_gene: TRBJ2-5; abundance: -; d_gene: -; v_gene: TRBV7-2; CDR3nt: TGTGCCAGCAGCTTCCGGTGGGGGGAGGATGAGACCCAGTACTTC; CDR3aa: CASSFRWGEDETQYF
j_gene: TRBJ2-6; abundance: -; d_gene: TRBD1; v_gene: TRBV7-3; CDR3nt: TGTGCCAGCAGCTTAAAGGCAGGGGGCGGGTCTGGGGCCAACGTCCTGACTTTC; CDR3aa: CASSLKAGGGSGANVLTF
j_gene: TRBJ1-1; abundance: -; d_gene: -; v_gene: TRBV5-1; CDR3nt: TGCGCCAGCAGCCCGGCTGGGACGAATGAAGCTTTCTTT; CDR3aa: CASSPAGTNEAFF
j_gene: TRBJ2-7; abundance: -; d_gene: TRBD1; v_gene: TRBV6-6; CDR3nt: TGTGCCAGCAGGGAACAGGGGACGAGTCCCTACGAGCAGTACTTC; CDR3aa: CASREQGTSPYEQYF
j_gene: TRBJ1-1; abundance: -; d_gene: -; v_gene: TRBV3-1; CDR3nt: TGTGCCAGCAGCCAAGCCCCGGGGGGGAACACTGAAGCTTTCTTT; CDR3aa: CASSQAPGGNTEAFF
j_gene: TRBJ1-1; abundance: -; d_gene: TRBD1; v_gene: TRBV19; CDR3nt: TGTGCCAGTAGCTGGACAGGTGTGAACACTGAAGCTTTCTTT; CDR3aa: CASSWTGVNTEAFF
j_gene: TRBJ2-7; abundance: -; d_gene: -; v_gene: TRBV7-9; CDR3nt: TGTGCCAGCAGCCCCGAGGTCAGGGAGCAGTACTTC; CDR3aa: CASSPEVREQYF
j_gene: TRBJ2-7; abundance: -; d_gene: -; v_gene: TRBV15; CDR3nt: TGTGCCACTCAGGGTGAACGCTTCTCCTACGAGCAGTACTTC; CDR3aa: CATQGERFSYEQYF
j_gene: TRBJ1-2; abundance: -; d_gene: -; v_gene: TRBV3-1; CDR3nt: TGTGCCAGCAGCCATCAAGGCGTGGGGGCCGGTGGCTACACCTTC; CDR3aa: CASSHQGVGAGGYTF
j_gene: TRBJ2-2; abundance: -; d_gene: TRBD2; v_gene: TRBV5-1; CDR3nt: TGCGCCAGCAGCCTTGGGACTAGCGGGGGCACCGGGGAGCTGTTTTTT; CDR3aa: CASSLGTSGGTGELFF
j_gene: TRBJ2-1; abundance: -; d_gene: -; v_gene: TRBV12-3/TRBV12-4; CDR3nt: TGTGCCAGCAGTTTTGAAGCTGAGCAGTTCTTC; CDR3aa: CASSFEAEQFF
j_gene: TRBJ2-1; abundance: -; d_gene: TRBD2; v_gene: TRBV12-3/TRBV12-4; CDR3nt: TGTGCCAGCAGTCTCACTAGCGGATTATACAATGAGCAGTTCTTC; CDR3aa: CASSLTSGLYNEQFF
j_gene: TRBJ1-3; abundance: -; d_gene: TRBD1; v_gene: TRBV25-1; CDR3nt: TGTGCCAGCCGATCGGGACAGGGGGCTGGAAACACCATATATTTT; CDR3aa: CASRSGQGAGNTIYF
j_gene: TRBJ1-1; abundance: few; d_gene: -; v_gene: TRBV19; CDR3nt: TGTGCCAGTAGTCCCTTGGCGGGGAACACTGAAGCTTTCTTT; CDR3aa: CASSPLAGNTEAFF
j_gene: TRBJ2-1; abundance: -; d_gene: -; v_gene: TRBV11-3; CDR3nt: TGTGCCAGCTCTCCCTTCCGAGGCTCGAGTTACAATGAGCAGTTCTTC; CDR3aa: CASSPFRGSSYNEQFF
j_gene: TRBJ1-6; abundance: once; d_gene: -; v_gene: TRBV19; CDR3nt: TGTGCCAGTAGTATAGAGGCAGCGCCTTCACCCCTCCACTTT; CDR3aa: CASSIEAAPSPLHF
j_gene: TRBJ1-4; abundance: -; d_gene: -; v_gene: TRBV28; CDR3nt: TGTGCCAGCAGCTCCCTTACGGCAAGTCGTGAAAAACTGTTTTTT; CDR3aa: CASSSLTASREKLFF
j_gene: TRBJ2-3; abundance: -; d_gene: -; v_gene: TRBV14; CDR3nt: TGTGCCAGCAGCCAAGTTCGGGTCTATACGCAGTATTTT; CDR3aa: CASSQVRVYTQYF
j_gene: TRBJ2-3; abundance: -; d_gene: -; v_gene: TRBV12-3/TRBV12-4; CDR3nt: TGTGCCAGCAGTTTGCGTGGCTATACGCAGTATTTT; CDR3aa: CASSLRGYTQYF